This record concerns one T cell receptor (beta chain) sequence. Clones were read by immunoSEQ multiplex PCR, and TCRdb kept only the in-frame ones, dropping some. This sample has about 260,000 clones, with about 90% found just once. This CDR3 region has 15 residues. In germline, CDR1 is LNHDA, CDR2 SQIVND (reference sequence). V was shortened by 6 bases and J by 5 bases, with 16 bases between the two germline ends. Contact with a PCR-confirmed or clinician-diagnosed COVID-19 case occurred within 2 weeks of entry. This entry comes from a study of blood T cell repertoires in COVID-19. Background on the study: The United States, Italy and Spain were the sources of the acute and convalescent COVID-19 samples.

The chain couples TRBV19 to TRBJ2-2; a weak D match, TRBD1 (6 bases). Sequencing was performed on PBMCs or T cells enriched from blood (not recorded which). This TCR derives from a middle-aged man who had been exposed to COVID-19. Here the CDR3 reads CASRATGFWTGELFF. The CDR3 DNA is TGTGCCAGTAGAGCCACAGGGTTCTGGACCGGGGAGCTGTTTTTT.